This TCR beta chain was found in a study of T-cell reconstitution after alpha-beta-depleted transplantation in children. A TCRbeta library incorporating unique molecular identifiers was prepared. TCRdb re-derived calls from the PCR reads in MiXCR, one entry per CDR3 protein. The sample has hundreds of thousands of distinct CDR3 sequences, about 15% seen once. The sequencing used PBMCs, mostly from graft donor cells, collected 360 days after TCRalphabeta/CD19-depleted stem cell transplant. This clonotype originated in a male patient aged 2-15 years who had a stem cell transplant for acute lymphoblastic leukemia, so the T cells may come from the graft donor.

The CDR3 region has the DNA TGTGCCAGCAGCTTGGCCCTTAGCAATCAGCCCCAGCATTTT. Amino acid sequence: CASSLALSNQPQHF. The chain uses TRBV5-5 and TRBJ1-5; D call uncertain. There are 14 residues in the CDR3. The V gene's germline CDR1 is SGHKS and CDR2 YYEKEE (reference sequence). The V gene lost 0 bases and the J gene lost 0 bases, with 4 bases spanning the gap.